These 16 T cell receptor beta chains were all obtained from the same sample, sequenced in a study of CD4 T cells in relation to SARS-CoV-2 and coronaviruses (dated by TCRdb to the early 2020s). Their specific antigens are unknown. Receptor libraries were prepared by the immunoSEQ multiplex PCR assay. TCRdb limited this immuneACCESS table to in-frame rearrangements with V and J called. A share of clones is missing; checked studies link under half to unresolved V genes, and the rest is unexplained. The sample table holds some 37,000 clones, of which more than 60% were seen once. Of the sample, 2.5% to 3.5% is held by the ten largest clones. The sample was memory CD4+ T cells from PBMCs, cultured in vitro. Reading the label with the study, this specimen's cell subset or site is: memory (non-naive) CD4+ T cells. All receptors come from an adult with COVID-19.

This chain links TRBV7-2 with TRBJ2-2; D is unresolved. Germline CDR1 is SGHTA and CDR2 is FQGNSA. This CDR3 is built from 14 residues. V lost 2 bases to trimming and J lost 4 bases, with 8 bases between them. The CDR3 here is CASSLQGITGELFF. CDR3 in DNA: TGTGCCAGCAGCTTACAAGGGATCACCGGGGAGCTGTTTTTT.

The CDR3 reads CASSFLSGAAYEQYF. In DNA form, the CDR3 reads TGTGCCAGCAGCTTTCTAAGCGGGGCAGCCTACGAGCAGTACTTC. V is TRBV5-6 and J is TRBJ2-7; TRBD2 matches 7 bases. In germline, CDR1 is SGHDT, CDR2 YYEEEE. V lost 2 bases, J lost 2 bases, and 7 bases stayed unmatched. There are 15 residues in the CDR3.

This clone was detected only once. CDR3 in DNA: TGTGCCAGCAGTTTCCAGGGGACAGATACGCAGTATTTT. Protein: CASSFQGTDTQYF. The chain uses TRBV6-2 or TRBV6-3 and TRBJ2-3, with a tentative D call TRBD1 (6 bases). CDR3 length: 13 residues. Germline V gives CDR1 MNHEY, CDR2 SVGEGT. The V and J ends lost 4 bases and 3 bases respectively, with 8 bases between them.

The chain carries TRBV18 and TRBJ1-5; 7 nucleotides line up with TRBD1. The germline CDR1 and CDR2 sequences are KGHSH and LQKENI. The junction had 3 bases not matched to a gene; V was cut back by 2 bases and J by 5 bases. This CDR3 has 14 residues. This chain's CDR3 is CASSPGQGDQPQHF. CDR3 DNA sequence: TGTGCCAGCTCACCAGGGCAGGGGGATCAGCCCCAGCATTTT.

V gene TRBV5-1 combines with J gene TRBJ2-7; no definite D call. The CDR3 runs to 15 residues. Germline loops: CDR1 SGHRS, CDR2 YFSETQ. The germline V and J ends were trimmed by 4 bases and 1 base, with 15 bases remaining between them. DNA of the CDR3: TGCGCCAGCAGCGAGCAGCCTCTGGAATCCTACGAGCAGTACTTC. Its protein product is CASSEQPLESYEQYF.

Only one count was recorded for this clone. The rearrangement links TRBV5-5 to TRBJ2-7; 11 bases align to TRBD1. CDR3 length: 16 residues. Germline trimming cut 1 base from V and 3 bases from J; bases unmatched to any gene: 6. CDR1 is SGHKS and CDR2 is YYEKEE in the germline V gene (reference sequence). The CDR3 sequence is CASSLRRDRGVYEQYF. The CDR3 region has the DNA TGTGCCAGCAGCTTGAGGCGGGACAGGGGGGTCTACGAGCAGTACTTC.

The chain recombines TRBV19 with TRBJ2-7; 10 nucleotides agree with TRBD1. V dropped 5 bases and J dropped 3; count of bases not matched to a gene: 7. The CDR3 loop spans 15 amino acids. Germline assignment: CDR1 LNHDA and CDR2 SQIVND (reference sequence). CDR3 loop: CASSAGTGEFYEQYF. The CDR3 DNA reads TGTGCCAGTAGTGCCGGGACAGGGGAATTCTACGAGCAGTACTTC.

The CDR3 spells CATASRDMSHQPQHF. The CDR3 coding sequence is TGTGCCACAGCGAGCCGGGACATGTCTCATCAGCCCCAGCATTTT. The chain uses TRBV11-2 and TRBJ1-5; possible D gene TRBD1, 6 bases. The CDR3 is 15 amino acids. The V end lost 10 bases, the J end lost 5 bases, and 21 bases lay between the germline ends. CDR1 and CDR2 from the germline V gene are SGHAT and FQNNGV.

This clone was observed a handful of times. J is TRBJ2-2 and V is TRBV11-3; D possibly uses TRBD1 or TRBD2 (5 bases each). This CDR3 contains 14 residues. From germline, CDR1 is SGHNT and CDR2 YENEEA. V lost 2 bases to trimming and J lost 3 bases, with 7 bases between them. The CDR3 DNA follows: TGTGCCAGCAGCTTACAGGGAGACACCGGGGAGCTGTTTTTT. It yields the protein CASSLQGDTGELFF.

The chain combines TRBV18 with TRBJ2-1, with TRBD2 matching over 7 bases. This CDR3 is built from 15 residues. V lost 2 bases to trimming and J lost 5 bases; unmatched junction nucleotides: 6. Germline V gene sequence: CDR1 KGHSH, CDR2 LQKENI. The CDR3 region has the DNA TGTGCCAGCTCACCAAGGACTAGTATCCACAATGAGCAGTTCTTC. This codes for CASSPRTSIHNEQFF.

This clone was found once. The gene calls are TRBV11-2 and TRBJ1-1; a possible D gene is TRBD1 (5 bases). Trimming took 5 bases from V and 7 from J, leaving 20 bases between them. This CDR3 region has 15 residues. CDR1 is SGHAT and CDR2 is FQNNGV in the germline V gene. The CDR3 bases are TGTGCCAGCAGCCCCTACCCAGGGCGCGGGGTTGAAGCTTTCTTT. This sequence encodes CASSPYPGRGVEAFF.

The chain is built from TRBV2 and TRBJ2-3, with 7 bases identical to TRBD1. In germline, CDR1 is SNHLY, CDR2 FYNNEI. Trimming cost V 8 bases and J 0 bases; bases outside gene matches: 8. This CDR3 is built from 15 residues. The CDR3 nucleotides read TGTGCCAGCCATGCGACAGGGTATAGCACAGATACGCAGTATTTT. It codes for CASHATGYSTDTQYF.

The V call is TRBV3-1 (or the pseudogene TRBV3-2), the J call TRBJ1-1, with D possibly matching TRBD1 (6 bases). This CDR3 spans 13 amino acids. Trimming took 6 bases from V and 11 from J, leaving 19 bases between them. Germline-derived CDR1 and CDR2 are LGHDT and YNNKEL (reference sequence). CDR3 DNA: TGTGCCAGCAGAAGGGGGGGAAGTCGAATCGCTTTCTTT. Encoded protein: CASRRGGSRIAFF.

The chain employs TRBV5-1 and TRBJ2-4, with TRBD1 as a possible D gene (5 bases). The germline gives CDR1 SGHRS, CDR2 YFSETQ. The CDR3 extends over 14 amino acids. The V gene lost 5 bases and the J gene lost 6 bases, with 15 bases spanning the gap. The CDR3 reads CASRPRLDRNIQYF. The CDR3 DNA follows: TGCGCCAGCAGACCCCGCCTCGACAGAAACATTCAGTACTTC.

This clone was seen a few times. CDR3 sequence reads: CAWSAPRDRVYQETQYF. The CDR3 DNA sequence: TGTGCCTGGAGTGCGCCCCGGGACAGAGTTTACCAAGAGACCCAGTACTTC. The chain has TRBV30 and TRBJ2-5, with 7 bases fitting TRBD1. V dropped 1 base and J dropped 0; count of bases not matched to a gene: 11. CDR3 length: 17 residues. Germline V CDR1 and CDR2: GTSNPN, SVGIG (reference sequence).

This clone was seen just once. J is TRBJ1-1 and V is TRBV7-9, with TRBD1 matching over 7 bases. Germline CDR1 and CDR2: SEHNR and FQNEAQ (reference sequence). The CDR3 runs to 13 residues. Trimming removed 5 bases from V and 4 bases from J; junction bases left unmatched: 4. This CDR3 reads CASSGQARTEAFF. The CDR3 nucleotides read TGTGCCAGCAGCGGACAGGCCCGCACTGAAGCTTTCTTT. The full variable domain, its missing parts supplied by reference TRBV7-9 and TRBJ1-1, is DTGVSQNPRHKITKRGQNVTFRCDPISEHNRLYWYRQTLGQGPEFLTYFQNEAQLEKSRLLSDRFSAERPKGSFSTLEIQRTEQGDSAMYLCASSGQARTEAFFGQGTRLTVV.